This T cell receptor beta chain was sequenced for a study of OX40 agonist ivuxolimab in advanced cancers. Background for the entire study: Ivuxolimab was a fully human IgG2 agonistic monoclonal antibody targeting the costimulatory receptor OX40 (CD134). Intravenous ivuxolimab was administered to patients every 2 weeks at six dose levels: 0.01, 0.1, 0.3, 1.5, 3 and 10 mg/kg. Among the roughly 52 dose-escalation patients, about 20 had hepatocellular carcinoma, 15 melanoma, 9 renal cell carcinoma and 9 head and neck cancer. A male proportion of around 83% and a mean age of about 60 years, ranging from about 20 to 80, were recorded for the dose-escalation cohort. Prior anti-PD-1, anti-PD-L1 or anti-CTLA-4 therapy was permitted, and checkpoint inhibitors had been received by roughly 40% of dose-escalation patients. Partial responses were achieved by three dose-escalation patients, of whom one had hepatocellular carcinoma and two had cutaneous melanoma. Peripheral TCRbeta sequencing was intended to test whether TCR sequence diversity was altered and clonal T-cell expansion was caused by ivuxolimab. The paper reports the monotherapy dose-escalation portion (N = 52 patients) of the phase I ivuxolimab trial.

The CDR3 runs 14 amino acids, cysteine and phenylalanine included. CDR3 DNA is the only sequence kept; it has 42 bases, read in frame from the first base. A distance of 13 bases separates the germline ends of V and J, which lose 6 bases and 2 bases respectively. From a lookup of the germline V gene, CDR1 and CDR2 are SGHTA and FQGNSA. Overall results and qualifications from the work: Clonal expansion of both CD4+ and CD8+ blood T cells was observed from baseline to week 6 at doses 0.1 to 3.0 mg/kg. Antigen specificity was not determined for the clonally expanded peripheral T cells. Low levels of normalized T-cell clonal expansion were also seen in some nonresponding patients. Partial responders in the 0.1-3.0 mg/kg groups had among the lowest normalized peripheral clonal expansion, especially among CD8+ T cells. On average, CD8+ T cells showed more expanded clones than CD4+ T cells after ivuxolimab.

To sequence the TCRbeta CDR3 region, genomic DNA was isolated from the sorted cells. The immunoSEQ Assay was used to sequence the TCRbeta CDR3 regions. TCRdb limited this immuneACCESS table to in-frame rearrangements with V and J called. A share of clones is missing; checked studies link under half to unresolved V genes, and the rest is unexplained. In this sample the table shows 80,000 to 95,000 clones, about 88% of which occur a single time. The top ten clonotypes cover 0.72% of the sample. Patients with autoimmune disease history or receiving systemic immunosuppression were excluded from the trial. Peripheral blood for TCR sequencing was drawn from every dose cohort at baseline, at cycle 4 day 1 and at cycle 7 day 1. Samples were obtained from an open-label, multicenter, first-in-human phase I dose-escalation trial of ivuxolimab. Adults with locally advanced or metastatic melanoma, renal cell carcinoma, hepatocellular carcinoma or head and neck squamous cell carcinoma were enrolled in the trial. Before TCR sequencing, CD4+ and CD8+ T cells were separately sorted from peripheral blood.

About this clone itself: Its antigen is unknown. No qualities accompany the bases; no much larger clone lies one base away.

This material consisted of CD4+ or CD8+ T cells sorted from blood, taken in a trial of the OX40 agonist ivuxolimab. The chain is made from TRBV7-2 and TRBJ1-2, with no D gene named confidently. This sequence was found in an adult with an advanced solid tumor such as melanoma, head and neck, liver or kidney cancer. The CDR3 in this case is CASRLTMLNYGYTF. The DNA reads TGTGCCAGCAGGCTGACAATGCTGAACTATGGCTACACCTTC. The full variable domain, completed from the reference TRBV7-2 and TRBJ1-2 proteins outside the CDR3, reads GAGVSQSPSNKVTEKGKDVELRCDPISGHTALYWYRQSLGQGLEFLIYFQGNSAPDKSGLPSDRFSAERTGGSVSTLTIQRTQQEDSAVYLCASRLTMLNYGYTFGSGTRLTVV.